The clone carrying this T cell receptor (beta chain) showed up many times. Its matching antigen is unknown. The CDR3 contains 17 residues. Losses at the gene ends were 0 bases for V and 7 bases for J; bases not matched to a gene: 11. Germline values: CDR1 SGHTA, CDR2 FQGTGA. TCRdb independently ran MiXCR on the 5' RACE reads; one entry per CDR3 protein. The repertoire includes 65,000 to 85,000 distinct CDR3 sequences, around a tenth of them detected once, and less than 5% sits in the top ten. This sample is part of a study of early T cells in non-severe SARS-CoV-2 infection. Findings and limits, study-wide: Matching with VDJdb favored anti-spike CD8 responses (missing private and CD4 specificities).

The clonotype comes from an adult who was a healthcare worker with PCR-confirmed SARS-CoV-2 infection or an uninfected control (not recorded which). The source material was whole blood. The chain carries TRBV7-3 and TRBJ2-1; 8 bases align to TRBD2. The DNA for the CDR3 is TGTGCCAGCAGCTTAACAGGGGGAGCGGGAGCATTGAATGAGCAGTTCTTC. This sequence encodes CASSLTGGAGALNEQFF.